These 5 T cell receptor beta chains were sequenced from one sample in a study of early T cells in non-severe SARS-CoV-2 infection. TCRdb redid the calling of the 5' RACE reads with MiXCR, one entry per CDR3 protein. The profile shows nearly 70,000 distinct CDR3 sequences, roughly 4.5% of them singletons. Material: whole blood, obtained at baseline. All receptors derive from an adult who was a healthcare worker with PCR-confirmed SARS-CoV-2 infection or an uninfected control (not recorded which). The donor label of this sample is uncertain.

The gene calls are TRBV6-1 and TRBJ2-3, with 8 bases identical to TRBD1. Per germline, CDR1 MNHNS and CDR2 SASEGT. The CDR3 covers 15 residues. V shed 4 bases, J shed 2 bases, and the junction held 5 bases outside the gene matches. Here the CDR3 DNA reads TGTGCCAGCAGTGGGTGGACAGGGATCACAGATACGCAGTATTTT. This translates into CASSGWTGITDTQYF.

This clonotype occurred many times. CDR3 nucleotides: TGTGCCAGCAGGGAACCTTGGGGCAACACAGATACGCAGTATTTT. It encodes CASREPWGNTDTQYF. V and J are TRBV6-5 and TRBJ2-3; weak D call: TRBD1 (5 bases). Germline V CDR1 and CDR2: MNHEY, SVGAGI. The CDR3 extends over 15 amino acids. With 6 bases removed from V and 2 bases from J, the gap between germline ends came to 15 bases.

This clonotype was seen at least ten times. The chain links TRBV19 to TRBJ2-1; 10 bases are a match to TRBD2. Germline V gene sequence: CDR1 LNHDA, CDR2 SQIVND (reference sequence). The CDR3 has 14 amino acids. V shed 3 bases and J 8 bases; nucleotides not matched to a gene: 4. DNA for the CDR3: TGTGCCAGTAGTATCACTAGCGGGGTCTATGAGCAGTTCTTC. Protein product: CASSITSGVYEQFF.

This clonotype has ten or more counts. V gene TRBV6-5 combines with J gene TRBJ2-7; TRBD2 might be the D (5 bases). V was cut by 2 bases and J by 4 bases, with 12 bases left in between. The CDR3 length is 14 residues. The V gene's germline CDR1 is MNHEY and CDR2 SVGAGI. The CDR3 spells CASSYDRTLYEQYF. The DNA of the CDR3 is TGTGCCAGCAGTTACGACCGGACTCTATACGAGCAGTACTTC.

This clonotype has a count of ten or more. V gene TRBV6-6 combines with J gene TRBJ2-3; D gene uncertain. V was shortened by 2 bases and J by 4 bases, with 4 bases between the two germline ends. CDR3 length: 12 residues. CDR1 is MNHNY and CDR2 is SVGAGI in the germline V gene (reference sequence). The CDR3 region is CASSYISDTQYF. CDR3 nucleotide sequence: TGTGCCAGCAGTTACATATCAGATACGCAGTATTTT.